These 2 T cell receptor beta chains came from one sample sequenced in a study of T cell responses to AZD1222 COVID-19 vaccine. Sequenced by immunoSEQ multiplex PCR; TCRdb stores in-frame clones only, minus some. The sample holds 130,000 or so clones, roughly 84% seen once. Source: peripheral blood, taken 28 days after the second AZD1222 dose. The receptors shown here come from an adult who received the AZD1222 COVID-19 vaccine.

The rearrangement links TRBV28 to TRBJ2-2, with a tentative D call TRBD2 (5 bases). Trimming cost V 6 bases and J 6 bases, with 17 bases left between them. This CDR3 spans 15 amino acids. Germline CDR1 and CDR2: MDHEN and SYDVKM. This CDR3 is CASSKLDLAAGELFF. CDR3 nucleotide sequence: TGTGCCAGCAGCAAATTGGACTTAGCTGCCGGGGAGCTGTTTTTT.

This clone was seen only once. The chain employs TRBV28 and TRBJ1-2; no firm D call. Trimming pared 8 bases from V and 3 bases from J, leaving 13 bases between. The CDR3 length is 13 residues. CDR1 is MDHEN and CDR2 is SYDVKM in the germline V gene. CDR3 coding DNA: TGTGCCAGCGGGCCGGGAGGGTACTATGGCTACACCTTC. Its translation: CASGPGGYYGYTF.